This T cell receptor (beta chain) was documented in a study of cytomegalovirus exposure and HLA in healthy donors. The PCR contained 60 Vbeta and 13 Jbeta primers. The protocol was immunoSEQ multiplex PCR, while the TCRdb copy is restricted to in-frame clones and leaves out a portion. There are some 96,000 clones in the sample, with around 3.4% held by the top ten. Though probably carrying unrecorded immune exposures, donors were nominally healthy at sampling. General observations from the study: Confirmation in vitro established that a few CMV-associated chains were specific for CMV antigens. A link between a missense DCLRE1C variant and TCR beta V- and J-gene trimming emerged from a later analysis.

On this clone itself: Its matching antigen is unknown.

The sequenced sample consisted of PBMCs. This receptor was obtained from a woman between 25 and 40 years old in good health and CMV-seronegative.

This CDR3 is CASSSGWGETQYF. CDR3 in DNA: TGTGCCAGCAGCTCGGGGTGGGGAGAGACCCAGTACTTC. This chain connects TRBV11-2 to TRBJ2-5, with a possible D match to TRBD2 (5 bases). CDR1 SGHAT and CDR2 FQNNGV come from the germline V gene. V was pared by 4 bases and J by 4 bases, with 10 bases between. The length of the CDR3 is 13 residues.